This T cell receptor beta chain was captured in a study of beta chain features in type 1 diabetes. Whole-study findings and limits: Type 1 diabetes patients showed a moderate but significant shortening of TCRB CDR3s in all four CD4+ subsets. A greater similarity of naive, central memory and Treg TCRB repertoires was seen among patients than among healthy donors.

Unmatched junction bases numbered 10, after V lost 4 bases and J lost 4 bases. Germline V gene sequence: CDR1 SGHRS, CDR2 YFSETQ. CDR3 length equals 15 residues. Populations isolated by sorting all had purity greater than 95%. Of the isolated RNA, all was reverse transcribed, and so the sequenced material was expressed TCRB transcripts. Method: immunoSEQ multiplex PCR; TCRdb's copy keeps in-frame clones and lacks some. The data hold roughly 140,000 clones, with 10% observed a single time. This clone was seen a few times. Its matching antigen is unknown. The V gene is TRBV5-1, the J gene TRBJ1-2, with 7 bases matching TRBD1. This receptor was obtained from a man aged 30 to 45 with type 1 diabetes. The sequenced sample consisted of central memory CD4+ T cells from blood. The CDR3 bases are TGCGCCAGCAGCGTCACCGGGACAGCGTCCTATGGCTACACCTTC. Amino acid sequence: CASSVTGTASYGYTF.